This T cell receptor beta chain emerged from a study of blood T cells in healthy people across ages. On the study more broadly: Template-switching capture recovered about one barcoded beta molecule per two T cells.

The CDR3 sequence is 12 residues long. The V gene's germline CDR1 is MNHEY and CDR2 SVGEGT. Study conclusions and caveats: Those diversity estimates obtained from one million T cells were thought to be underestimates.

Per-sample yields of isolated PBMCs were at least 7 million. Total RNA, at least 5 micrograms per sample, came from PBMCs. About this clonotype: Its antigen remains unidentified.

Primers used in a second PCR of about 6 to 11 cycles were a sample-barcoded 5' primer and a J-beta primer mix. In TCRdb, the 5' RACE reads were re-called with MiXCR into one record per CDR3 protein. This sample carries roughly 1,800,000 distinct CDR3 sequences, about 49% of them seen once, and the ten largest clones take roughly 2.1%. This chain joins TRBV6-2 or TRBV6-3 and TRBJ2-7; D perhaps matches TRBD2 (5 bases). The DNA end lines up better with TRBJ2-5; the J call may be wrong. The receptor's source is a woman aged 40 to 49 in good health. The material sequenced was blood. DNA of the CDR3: TGTGCCAGCAGTCCTACCGCGGGGACCCAGTACTTC. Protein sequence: CASSPTAGTQYF.